The clone carrying this T cell receptor beta chain was seen many times. Its matching antigen is unknown. Germline values: CDR1 SGHTA, CDR2 FQGTGA. V lost 2 bases and J 3 bases, leaving 8 bases between the germline ends. The CDR3 is made up of 15 amino acids. This entry is derived from a study of early T cells in non-severe SARS-CoV-2 infection. Background on the study: Bulk RNA taken from unsorted whole blood was sequenced, leaving chains unpaired. General study points: VDJdb-based matching was biased toward anti-spike CD8 responses and missed private and CD4 specificities.

The library protocol tagged individual cDNA molecules with unique molecular identifiers. In TCRdb, the 5' RACE reads were re-called with MiXCR into one record per CDR3 protein. This repertoire shows 45,000 to 60,000 distinct CDR3 sequences, 6.5% to 8.5% found once; its top ten account for 3% to 3.5%. This TCR was recovered from an adult who was a healthcare worker with PCR-confirmed SARS-CoV-2 infection or an uninfected control (not recorded which). V usage is TRBV7-3 and J usage is TRBJ2-6, with D possibly matching TRBD1 (6 bases). The sequencing sample was made of whole blood. CDR3 DNA: TGTGCCAGCAGCTTACAGGGGAATGGGGCCAACGTCCTGACTTTC. Encoded protein: CASSLQGNGANVLTF.